This entry concerns a single T cell receptor (beta chain). Its antigen is currently unknown. The treatment here: around 19 received Ad26.COV2.S at low or high dose, single or two shots; about 5 received placebo; per-sample allocation not given. Day 63 following the first vaccine or placebo injection was when the samples were taken. The record originates from a study of Ad26.COV2.S vaccination and SARS-CoV-2 variants. Study-wide context: Once or twice, 56 days apart, Ad26.COV2.S was delivered intramuscularly.

General study findings and limits: Analyses that measured TCR breadth and depth may have underestimated total T cell responses.

Profiling relied on immunoSEQ multiplex PCR, and the TCRdb table lists in-frame clones only, not all of them. The repertoire holds 350,000 to 450,000 clones, about 85% seen once, with less than 4% in the top ten. Germline lookup yields CDR1 SGHVS and CDR2 FNYEAQ. V gave up 1 base and J gave up 2 bases; unmatched junction bases: 7. This CDR3 comprises 18 residues. This specimen consisted of peripheral blood, obtained in a trial of Ad26.COV2.S vaccine versus placebo. The receptor was derived from a person aged 18-60 years who received the Ad26.COV2.S COVID-19 vaccine or a placebo. The gene calls are TRBV7-6 and TRBJ2-7, with 14 bases matching TRBD2. The CDR3 region is CASSLVGGGLAGAYEQYF. The CDR3 DNA follows: TGTGCCAGCAGCTTAGTGGGCGGGGGACTAGCGGGGGCCTACGAGCAGTACTTC.